This is a list of T cell receptor beta chains from one sample in a study of cytomegalovirus exposure and HLA in healthy donors. Clones were read by immunoSEQ multiplex PCR, and TCRdb kept only the in-frame ones, dropping some. Of 150,000 to 200,000 clones in the sample, roughly four fifths were seen once. Material: PBMCs. The receptor set was obtained from a man in his fifties in good health and CMV-seropositive. CDR3s include the opening cysteine and the closing phenylalanine or tryptophan. Each record gives: J gene, clone size, D gene, V gene, CDR3 protein, CDR3 DNA. A D gene is named only where the DNA matches it firmly. Clone size is stated in some rows and not others, as once, few, many or a class when expanded.

J gene: TRBJ1-2; clone size: NA; D gene: NA; V gene: TRBV28; CDR3 protein: CASSLDPPVGGGYTF; CDR3 DNA: TGTGCCAGCTCCCTAGACCCCCCTGTAGGGGGTGGCTACACCTTC
J gene: TRBJ2-5; clone size: NA; D gene: NA; V gene: TRBV28; CDR3 protein: CASSFQIQETQYF; CDR3 DNA: TGTGCCAGCAGTTTCCAGATCCAAGAGACCCAGTACTTC
J gene: TRBJ2-1; clone size: NA; D gene: TRBD1; V gene: TRBV29-1; CDR3 protein: CSVEDPDRAYNEQFF; CDR3 DNA: TGCAGCGTTGAAGATCCCGACAGGGCCTACAATGAGCAGTTCTTC
J gene: TRBJ2-7; clone size: once; D gene: TRBD2; V gene: TRBV6-5; CDR3 protein: CASSYRLAGVYEQYF; CDR3 DNA: TGTGCCAGCAGTTACCGACTAGCGGGAGTCTACGAGCAGTACTTC
J gene: TRBJ2-5; clone size: once; D gene: NA; V gene: TRBV25-1; CDR3 protein: CASSETGLSETQYF; CDR3 DNA: TGTGCCAGCAGTGAGACAGGACTTAGTGAGACCCAGTACTTC
J gene: TRBJ2-1; clone size: NA; D gene: TRBD2; V gene: TRBV7-9; CDR3 protein: CASSLAGGYEQFF; CDR3 DNA: TGTGCCAGCAGCCTAGCGGGGGGTTATGAGCAGTTCTTC
J gene: TRBJ2-1; clone size: NA; D gene: NA; V gene: TRBV7-3; CDR3 protein: CASSSVPRSRGNEQFF; CDR3 DNA: TGTGCCAGCAGCTCCGTACCACGTAGTCGGGGCAATGAGCAGTTCTTC
J gene: TRBJ1-5; clone size: NA; D gene: NA; V gene: TRBV10-3; CDR3 protein: CAISEGAVQPQHF; CDR3 DNA: TGTGCCATCAGTGAGGGGGCGGTTCAGCCCCAGCATTTT
J gene: TRBJ2-7; clone size: once; D gene: TRBD2; V gene: TRBV4-3; CDR3 protein: CASSRLTGGGYEQYF; CDR3 DNA: TGCGCCAGCAGCCGACTAACGGGAGGGGGTTACGAGCAGTACTTC
J gene: TRBJ2-3; clone size: NA; D gene: TRBD2; V gene: TRBV28; CDR3 protein: CASSFAGGQGTDTQYF; CDR3 DNA: TGTGCCAGCAGTTTCGCGGGGGGCCAGGGCACAGATACGCAGTATTTT
J gene: TRBJ1-2; clone size: NA; D gene: TRBD1; V gene: TRBV7-2; CDR3 protein: CASSPRTGAIYGYTF; CDR3 DNA: TGTGCCAGCAGCCCCCGGACAGGGGCCATCTATGGCTACACCTTC
J gene: TRBJ2-5; clone size: NA; D gene: NA; V gene: TRBV28; CDR3 protein: CASSLAGPQETQYF; CDR3 DNA: TGTGCCAGCAGTTTAGCGGGGCCTCAAGAGACCCAGTACTTC
J gene: TRBJ1-2; clone size: NA; D gene: TRBD1; V gene: TRBV6-5; CDR3 protein: CASSGTADGYTF; CDR3 DNA: TGTGCCAGCAGTGGGACAGCGGATGGCTACACCTTC
J gene: TRBJ2-2; clone size: NA; D gene: TRBD1; V gene: TRBV19; CDR3 protein: CASSSGTVNTGELFF; CDR3 DNA: TGTGCCAGTAGCTCCGGGACAGTGAACACCGGGGAGCTGTTTTTT